This TCR beta chain was retrieved from a study of CD8+ T cells in alopecia areata. Overall study results and limits: Within the top 100, expanded CD8+ clones significantly decreased with tofacitinib, as did scalp clonality.

Treatment of the sample: oral pan-JAK inhibitor, 5-10 mg twice daily. As regards this clone: Its antigen remains unknown.

Once RNA had been extracted, it was reverse transcribed into cDNA to act as the sequencing template. The protocol was immunoSEQ multiplex PCR, while the TCRdb copy is restricted to in-frame clones and leaves out a portion. The table includes fewer than 250,000 clones, around 60% detected once. Trimming took 4 bases from V and 4 from J, leaving 13 bases between them. The CDR3 is 14 amino acids. Germline V gene sequence: CDR1 LNHDA, CDR2 SQIVND (reference sequence). Sequencing used CD4+ T cells sorted from blood, obtained at week 4, from a patient treated with tofacitinib. This rearrangement joins TRBV19 to TRBJ1-1; no firm D call. This receptor was identified in a human donor with alopecia areata. The CDR3 spells CASSRNSQLTEAFF. CDR3 bases: TGTGCCAGTAGTAGGAACAGCCAACTCACTGAAGCTTTCTTT.